This is a list of T cell receptor beta chains from one sample in a study of blood T cell repertoires in COVID-19. The method was immunoSEQ multiplex PCR; TCRdb's version includes in-frame clones alone and lacks a portion of them. The sample includes a few hundred thousand clones, around 88% of them seen just once. Sample: peripheral blood. The receptors come from a woman between 50 and 59 years old with acute or convalescent COVID-19. The CDR3 runs from the conserved cysteine through the conserved F or W. Each record gives: V gene, J gene, D gene, clone size, CDR3 protein, CDR3 DNA. The D gene is left open where the match is weak. Not all rows give a size; the values are once, few, many and, for expanded clones, a class.

TRBV2	TRBJ1-4	.	few	CASSEESRGGGNEKLFF	TGTGCCAGCAGTGAAGAGTCCAGGGGCGGGGGTAATGAAAAACTGTTTTTT
TRBV10-3	TRBJ2-2	TRBD2	.	CAISSQLAGGSGELFF	TGTGCCATCAGCTCCCAACTAGCGGGGGGGTCCGGGGAGCTGTTTTTT
TRBV19	TRBJ1-2	TRBD1	.	CASSIDRGRDYGYTF	TGTGCCAGTAGTATAGACAGGGGGCGGGACTATGGCTACACCTTC
TRBV30	TRBJ1-3	.	.	CAWRGAWGRNGNTIYF	TGTGCCTGGAGGGGGGCCTGGGGAAGGAATGGAAACACCATATATTTT
TRBV5-4	TRBJ1-1	TRBD1	.	CASSLDRGRAFF	TGTGCCAGCAGCTTGGACAGGGGTCGGGCTTTCTTT
TRBV19	TRBJ2-7	.	.	CASSPGGQFLYEQYF	TGTGCCAGTAGTCCCGGAGGACAGTTCCTCTACGAGCAGTACTTC
TRBV3-1/TRBV3-2	TRBJ1-2	TRBD1	.	CASSQGWGQTYGYTF	TGTGCCAGCAGCCAAGGATGGGGACAGACATATGGCTACACCTTC
TRBV5-6	TRBJ2-5	.	few	CASSPRKTAGRETQYF	TGTGCCAGCAGCCCCCGCAAGACAGCCGGCCGGGAGACCCAGTACTTC
TRBV29-1	TRBJ1-5	TRBD1	.	CSVGGTGNQPQHF	TGCAGCGTTGGGGGGACAGGCAATCAGCCCCAGCATTTT
TRBV7-8	TRBJ2-1	TRBD2	.	CASSFLSGSVYEQFF	TGTGCCAGCAGCTTCCTCAGCGGGAGCGTATATGAGCAGTTCTTC